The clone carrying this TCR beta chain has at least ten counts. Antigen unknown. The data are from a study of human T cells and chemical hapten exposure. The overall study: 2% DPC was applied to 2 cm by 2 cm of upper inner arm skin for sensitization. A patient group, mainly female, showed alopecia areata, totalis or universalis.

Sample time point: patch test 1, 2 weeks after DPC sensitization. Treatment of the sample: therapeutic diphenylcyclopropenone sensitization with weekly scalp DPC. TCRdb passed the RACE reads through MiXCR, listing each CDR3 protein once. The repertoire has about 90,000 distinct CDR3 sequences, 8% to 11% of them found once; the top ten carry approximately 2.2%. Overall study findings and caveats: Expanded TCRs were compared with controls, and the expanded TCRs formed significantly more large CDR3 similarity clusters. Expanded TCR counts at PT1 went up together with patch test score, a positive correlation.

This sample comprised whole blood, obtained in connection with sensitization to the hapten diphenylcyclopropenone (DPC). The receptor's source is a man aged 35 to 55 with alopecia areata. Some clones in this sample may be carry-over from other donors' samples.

In nucleotides, the CDR3 is TGTGCCAGCAGTCTACTCCAGGACAGGGGTGGCTACACCTTC. Translated: CASSLLQDRGGYTF. The chain links TRBV27 to TRBJ1-2, with TRBD1 matching 9 bases. CDR3 length equals 14 residues. Germline V gene data show CDR1 as MNHEY and CDR2 as SMNVEV (reference sequence). V lost 5 bases, J lost 7 bases, and 8 bases stayed unmatched.